These T cell receptor beta chains were read from a single sample in a study of vaccination and CD4 T cells after COVID-19. MiXCR, run by TCRdb on the PCR reads, gives a single entry per CDR3 protein. The sample records around 13,000 distinct CDR3 sequences, roughly half being singletons. Which antigens these TCRs recognize remains unknown. Source material: CD4+ T cells from blood, cultured in vitro. The receptors stem from a human donor who had recovered from COVID-19. Each CDR3 is given with its conserved first and last residue. The D gene is left open where the match is weak. The listing skips clone size in some rows; elsewhere it reads once, few, many or a size class.

D gene: -; clone size: few; J gene: TRBJ1-5; V gene: TRBV24-1; CDR3 protein: CATSESRGISNQPQHF; CDR3 DNA: TGTGCCACCAGTGAAAGTAGGGGAATCAGCAATCAGCCCCAGCATTTT
D gene: TRBD1; clone size: -; J gene: TRBJ1-5; V gene: TRBV5-1; CDR3 protein: CASSSDGQGNQPQHF; CDR3 DNA: TGCGCCAGCAGCTCCGACGGACAGGGGAATCAGCCCCAGCATTTT
D gene: TRBD1; clone size: -; J gene: TRBJ2-7; V gene: TRBV7-8; CDR3 protein: CASSLTIQGQGFHEQYF; CDR3 DNA: TGTGCCAGCAGCTTAACAATTCAGGGACAGGGGTTCCACGAGCAGTACTTC
D gene: -; clone size: -; J gene: TRBJ2-5; V gene: TRBV5-1; CDR3 protein: CASSGLQGPQETQYF; CDR3 DNA: TGCGCCAGCAGCGGACTACAGGGACCCCAAGAGACCCAGTACTTC
D gene: -; clone size: -; J gene: TRBJ1-5; V gene: TRBV12-3/TRBV12-4; CDR3 protein: CASTLMSGGRWQPQHF; CDR3 DNA: TGTGCCAGCACCCTAATGAGTGGAGGGAGGTGGCAGCCCCAGCATTTT
D gene: -; clone size: -; J gene: TRBJ1-2; V gene: TRBV20-1; CDR3 protein: CSAEGVGYGYTF; CDR3 DNA: TGCAGTGCCGAGGGGGTAGGCTATGGCTACACCTTC
D gene: -; clone size: -; J gene: TRBJ1-3; V gene: TRBV18; CDR3 protein: CASSPQSNRANTIYF; CDR3 DNA: TGTGCCAGCTCACCACAGAGCAACAGGGCTAACACCATATATTTT
D gene: TRBD1; clone size: -; J gene: TRBJ2-5; V gene: TRBV24-1; CDR3 protein: CATSALDREETQYF; CDR3 DNA: TGTGCCACCAGTGCCCTCGACAGGGAAGAGACCCAGTACTTC
D gene: -; clone size: -; J gene: TRBJ2-5; V gene: TRBV10-3; CDR3 protein: CAISGVAGLVETQYF; CDR3 DNA: TGTGCCATCAGCGGGGTAGCTGGGCTAGTGGAGACCCAGTACTTC
D gene: -; clone size: -; J gene: TRBJ2-7; V gene: TRBV20-1; CDR3 protein: CSVAGLSSYEQYF; CDR3 DNA: TGCAGTGTGGCCGGATTGAGCTCCTACGAGCAGTATTTC
D gene: -; clone size: once; J gene: TRBJ1-2; V gene: TRBV28; CDR3 protein: CASRTLTGYTF; CDR3 DNA: TGTGCCAGCAGAACTCTAACGGGCTACACCTTC
D gene: -; clone size: -; J gene: TRBJ1-1; V gene: TRBV7-2; CDR3 protein: CASSRRGGWAEAFF; CDR3 DNA: TGTGCCAGCAGCCGACGGGGGGGCTGGGCTGAAGCTTTCTTT
D gene: -; clone size: -; J gene: TRBJ2-5; V gene: TRBV18; CDR3 protein: CASSPLGETQYF; CDR3 DNA: TGTGCCAGCTCACCACTCGGAGAGACCCAGTACTTC
D gene: TRBD2; clone size: few; J gene: TRBJ2-7; V gene: TRBV20-1; CDR3 protein: CSARVSGSHEQYF; CDR3 DNA: TGCAGTGCTAGGGTTAGCGGGAGCCACGAGCAGTACTTC
D gene: -; clone size: few; J gene: TRBJ2-3; V gene: TRBV7-9; CDR3 protein: CASSPQGKDTQYF; CDR3 DNA: TGTGCCAGCAGCCCACAGGGTAAAGATACGCAGTATTTT
D gene: -; clone size: -; J gene: TRBJ1-2; V gene: TRBV6-2/TRBV6-3; CDR3 protein: CASSYSAGGNYGYTF; CDR3 DNA: TGTGCCAGCAGTTACTCGGCTGGAGGGAACTATGGCTACACCTTC
D gene: TRBD2; clone size: -; J gene: TRBJ2-3; V gene: TRBV27; CDR3 protein: CASSLAGGTVDTQYF; CDR3 DNA: TGTGCCAGCAGTTTAGCGGGAGGGACGGTGGATACGCAGTATTTT
D gene: TRBD2; clone size: few; J gene: TRBJ2-7; V gene: TRBV4-2; CDR3 protein: CASSQGLAGSYEQYF; CDR3 DNA: TGTGCCAGCAGCCAAGGACTAGCGGGCTCCTACGAGCAGTACTTC
D gene: -; clone size: once; J gene: TRBJ1-1; V gene: TRBV21-1; CDR3 protein: CASSKGKKGGGHEAFF; CDR3 DNA: TGTGCCAGCAGCAAAGGCAAGAAAGGGGGGGGGCATGAAGCTTTCTTT
D gene: -; clone size: -; J gene: TRBJ2-3; V gene: TRBV7-6; CDR3 protein: CASSLGPDTQYF; CDR3 DNA: TGTGCCAGCAGCTTAGGCCCAGATACGCAGTATTTT
D gene: -; clone size: -; J gene: TRBJ1-5; V gene: TRBV20-1; CDR3 protein: CSARDPGRTSNRPQHF; CDR3 DNA: TGCAGTGCTAGAGATCCTGGACGCACAAGCAATCGGCCCCAGCATTTT